This TCR beta chain comes out of a study of cytomegalovirus exposure and HLA in healthy donors. General study findings and limits: Owing to their indistinguishability, certain V segments, notably TRBV6-2 and TRBV6-3, were excluded. CMV serostatus was the only immune exposure information that was available.

CDR3 length: 15 residues. The J segment lost 2 bases and the V segment lost 4 bases, leaving 3 bases of the junction unmatched. The germline V gene encodes CDR1 MNHNS and CDR2 SASEGT. This PCR relied on a set of 60 Vbeta primers and 13 Jbeta primers. Libraries were prepared by immunoSEQ multiplex PCR; TCRdb keeps only in-frame clonotypes and omits some of them. The data contain 90,000 to 120,000 clones, 65% to 80% of them seen just once; the ten biggest clones take up approximately 5.1%. This clone showed up just a few times. What it binds is unknown. This sequence was found in a female donor in good health and CMV-seropositive. The source material was PBMCs. The chain recombines TRBV6-1 with TRBJ1-3; 9 positions agree with TRBD1. CDR3 nucleotide sequence: TGTGCCAGCAGTGTCGGGACAGGGACTGGAAACACCATATATTTT. It encodes CASSVGTGTGNTIYF.